The T cell receptor (beta chain) under discussion was sequenced for a study of blood T cell repertoires in COVID-19. On the study more broadly: Samples of COVID-19 (acute and convalescent) were obtained from the United States, Italy and Spain. Sources were T cells, B-cell-depleted T cells, or PBMCs; the material itself was cDNA or gDNA.

In the original workflow: Amplification of reference gene primers was used by the study to estimate nucleated cell counts. Method: immunoSEQ multiplex PCR; TCRdb's copy keeps in-frame clones and lacks some. That table gives V, J and clone size, and the DNA gave D and trimming. The data hold about 100,000 clones, with 90% to 95% observed a single time. The V gene end was trimmed by 0 bases and the J gene end by 2 bases; junction bases not matched to a gene: 0. Germline CDR1 reads SGHRS; CDR2 reads YFSETQ. This CDR3 spans 15 amino acids. The sequence was obtained from a man in his 60s with acute or convalescent COVID-19. The sample consisted of peripheral blood. This chain connects TRBV5-1 to TRBJ2-1; 9 bases are shared with TRBD2. The CDR3 loop is CASSLVAGAYNEQFF. As DNA, the CDR3 is TGCGCCAGCAGCTTGGTAGCGGGAGCCTACAATGAGCAGTTCTTC. Full variable domain (remainder filled in from reference TRBV5-1 and TRBJ2-1): KAGVTQTPRYLIKTRGQQVTLSCSPISGHRSVSWYQQTPGQGLQFLFEYFSETQRNKGNFPGRFSGRQFSNSRSEMNVSTLELGDSALYLCASSLVAGAYNEQFFGPGTRLTVL.